The entry below gives a single T cell receptor (beta chain) sequence along with its context. Its antigen is not identified. The data derive from a study of vaccination effects on CD4 cells after COVID-19. Under the ViraFEST assay, PBMC were stimulated with viral peptide pools so that antigen-specific CD4+ T cells expanded. Sequencing was performed afterwards. At the end of 10 days of culture, CD4+ T cells were isolated. Using immunoSEQ multiplex PCR, the repertoire was profiled, and TCRdb retains in-frame clones only, with some absent. The profile shows over 55,000 clones, roughly 76% of them singletons. Germline CDR1 MGHDK, CDR2 SYGVNS. The CDR3 has 15 amino acids. The V end was cut by 7 bases, the J end by 2 bases, with 15 bases between.

This TCR was recovered from a human donor who received a COVID-19 vaccine. The genes are TRBV25-1 and TRBJ2-1; D is uncertain. The sample here was CD4+ T cells from PBMCs cultured with HCoV-229E spike peptides, taken before COVID-19 vaccination. The CDR3 sequence: CASISLYGTYNEQFF. In DNA form, the CDR3 reads TGTGCCAGCATTAGTTTGTATGGGACCTACAATGAGCAGTTCTTC.